This T cell receptor beta chain was obtained from a study of OX40 agonist ivuxolimab in advanced cancers. Overall study context: Of the patients, three showed partial responses, one with hepatocellular carcinoma and two with cutaneous melanoma.

Germline CDR1 reads MDHEN; CDR2 reads SYDVKM. The V and J ends lost 3 bases and 5 bases respectively, with 10 bases between them. This CDR3 has 13 amino acids. General observations from the study: With doses of 0.1 to 3.0 mg/kg, CD4+ and CD8+ blood T cells had undergone clonal expansion by week 6.

This clone was picked up one time. Its target is unknown. Measured with immunoSEQ multiplex PCR; TCRdb has only the in-frame clones, and not every one. The profile shows 70,000 to 95,000 clones, 90% to 95% of them singletons. The starting material was CD4+ or CD8+ T cells sorted from blood, obtained in a trial of the OX40 agonist ivuxolimab. This sequence joins TRBV28 and TRBJ1-2, with D hard to call. The clonotype comes from an adult with an advanced solid tumor such as melanoma, head and neck, liver or kidney cancer. DNA for the CDR3: TGTGCCAGCAGTTTGGCAGTTTCTTATGGCTACACCTTC. Its translation: CASSLAVSYGYTF.